A selection of T cell receptor beta chains follows, all from one sample in a study of beta chain features in type 1 diabetes. Generated by immunoSEQ multiplex PCR, the TCRdb table keeps only in-frame clones and is missing some. This sample has 400,000 to 600,000 clones; around 30% occur once, and the top ten carry about 0.06%. The sequenced material came from naive CD4+ T cells from blood. Every receptor here comes from a man aged 18-30 years in good health. Both conserved end residues are part of each CDR3. The order of the fields is D gene, J gene, CDR3 length, clone size, V gene, CDR3 DNA, CDR3 protein. A D gene is named only where the DNA matches it firmly. The size field is filled for only some rows; it gives once, few, many or a size class.

>.|TRBJ2-4|12|.|TRBV7-2
TGTGCCAGCAGCCTGACAAGAAACATTCAGTACTTC
CASSLTRNIQYF
>TRBD2|TRBJ2-3|16|.|TRBV7-2
TGTGCCAGCAGCTTAGCGCAGCGGGAGGGCGGAGATACGCAGTATTTT
CASSLAQREGGDTQYF
>.|TRBJ2-2|16|few|TRBV27
TGTGCCAGCAGTACGTACAGCGATGCGAACACCGGGGAGCTGTTTTTT
CASSTYSDANTGELFF
>TRBD1|TRBJ2-1|17|.|TRBV5-1
TGCGCCAGCAGCTTGTACGGGACAGGGTTTATTATCAATGAGCAGTTCTTC
CASSLYGTGFIINEQFF
>TRBD1|TRBJ2-7|16|few|TRBV30
TGTGCCTGGAGTGTACGGTTGGGACAGGGAACCTACGAGCAGTACTTC
CAWSVRLGQGTYEQYF
>.|TRBJ1-5|12|.|TRBV30
TGTGCCTACGGACAGAACAATCAGCCCCAGCATTTT
CAYGQNNQPQHF
>.|TRBJ2-3|11|.|TRBV10-3
TGTGCCTCCCGCGGCCCTGCTGCGCAGTATTTT
CASRGPAAQYF
>.|TRBJ2-1|15|.|TRBV15
TGTGCCACCAGCAGAGGGACTGGGGGATACAATGAGCAGTTCTTC
CATSRGTGGYNEQFF
>.|TRBJ2-7|15|.|TRBV19
TGTGCCAGTAGTATAGACCCCCCGGGAGCCAGCGAGCAGTACTTC
CASSIDPPGASEQYF
>.|TRBJ2-7|14|.|TRBV28
TGTGCCAGCAGCACCGTCGGCGCTTCCTACGAGCAGTACTTC
CASSTVGASYEQYF
>.|TRBJ2-7|16|few|TRBV4-3
TGCGCCAGCAGCCAAGACAGGGACTCAGCCCCCTACGAGCAGTACTTC
CASSQDRDSAPYEQYF
>.|TRBJ2-1|13|.|TRBV11-2
TGTGCCAGCAGCTTGCTCGCCAGTGATGAGCAGTTCTTC
CASSLLASDEQFF
>.|TRBJ2-2|13|.|TRBV28
TGTGCCAGCAGGCTACAGGGCCACGGGGAGCTGTTTTTT
CASRLQGHGELFF
>TRBD2|TRBJ2-1|15|.|TRBV7-9
TGTGCCAGCAGCCAAGGGTGGACTAGCGGGAGGGATCGGTTCTTC
CASSQGWTSGRDRFF
>.|TRBJ1-2|15|.|TRBV9
TGTGCCAGCAGCGTAGACTGGGGAGGAGACTATGGCTACACCTTC
CASSVDWGGDYGYTF